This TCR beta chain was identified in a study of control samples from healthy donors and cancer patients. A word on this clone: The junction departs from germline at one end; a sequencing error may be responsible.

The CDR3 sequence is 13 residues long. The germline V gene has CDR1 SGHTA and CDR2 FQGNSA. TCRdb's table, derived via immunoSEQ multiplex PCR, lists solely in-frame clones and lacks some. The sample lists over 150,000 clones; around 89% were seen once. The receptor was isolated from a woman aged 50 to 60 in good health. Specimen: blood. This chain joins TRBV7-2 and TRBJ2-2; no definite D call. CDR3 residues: CASSIANTGELFF. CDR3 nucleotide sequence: TGTGCCAGCAGCATAGCAAACACCGGGGAGCTGTTTTTT.